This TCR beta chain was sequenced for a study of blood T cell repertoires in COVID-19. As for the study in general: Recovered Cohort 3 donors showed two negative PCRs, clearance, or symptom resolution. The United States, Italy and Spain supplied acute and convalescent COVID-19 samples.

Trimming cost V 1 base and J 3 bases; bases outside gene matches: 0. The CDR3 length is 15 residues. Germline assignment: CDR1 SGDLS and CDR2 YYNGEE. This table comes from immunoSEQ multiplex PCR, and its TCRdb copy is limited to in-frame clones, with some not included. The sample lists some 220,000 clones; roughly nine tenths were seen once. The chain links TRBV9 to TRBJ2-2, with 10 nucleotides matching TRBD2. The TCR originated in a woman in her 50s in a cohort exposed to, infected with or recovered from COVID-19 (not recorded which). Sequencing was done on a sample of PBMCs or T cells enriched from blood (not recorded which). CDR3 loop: CASSVSGGDTGELFF. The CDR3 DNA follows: TGTGCCAGCAGCGTAAGCGGGGGGGACACCGGGGAGCTGTTTTTT.